Reported below is one T cell receptor (beta chain). This clonotype turned up a few times. The clone's antigen remains unknown. At one of its ends the junction is not consistent with the germline gene, which may arise from a read error. Receptors were amplified or captured by 5' RACE. The sequencer listed for this sample is Illumina HiSeq 2500. The second PCR ran for about 6 to 12 cycles and used a J-beta primer mix along with a sample-barcoded 5' primer. A template-switch 5' adaptor carrying 12 random nucleotides introduced a unique molecular identifier onto each TCR beta cDNA molecule. Each sample yielded at least 3 million CDR3-containing paired-end reads. First-strand cDNA synthesis was performed from all RNA using the Mint cDNA synthesis kit, with priming by a TRBC-specific oligonucleotide. After uracil-DNA glycosylase treatment, a first 18-cycle PCR used universal primers M1SS and BC2_uni_R on all cDNA. As for how the authors treated the data: For normalization, 1 million high-quality reads, each with a distinct molecular identifier, were randomly selected from each sample. Reads sharing molecular identifiers were discarded rather than binned into consensus sequences. MiTCR, with a Q25 quality threshold and the strictest error-elimination algorithm, was used for CDR3 identification, clonotype clustering and error correction. Lower-bound total TCR beta diversity was estimated with a nonparametric unseen species model using Euler transformation. TCRdb applied fastp at Q25 and MiXCR to the public reads, then kept only in-frame beta chains. Merged by CDR3 protein, the rows form single entries marked with the most common genes and DNA. These V and J calls are TCRdb output, not the study's own analysis. The sample table lists around 320,000 distinct CDR3 sequences, 25% to 30% of them with a count of one. The ten most abundant clones make up around 29% of the sample.

The source of the sample is a study of blood T cells in healthy people across ages (dated by TCRdb to 2013 to 2016). Broadly, across the study: In model experiments, template switching captured roughly one uniquely barcoded TCR beta cDNA molecule for every two T cells. Age-related changes in TCR beta repertoire diversity were measured in the study by deep sequencing normalized with unique cDNA molecular identifiers. Donors were grouped into four age groups: young (average approximately 15 years), middle-aged (around 39), aged (roughly 62) and long-lived (just over 80). To avoid experimental bias, donors of different ages were distributed randomly across sequencing lanes. The study analyzed two additional independent replicas of 1 million unique cDNA reads from the same blood draw for two donors, one aged 18 to 30 and one aged 80 or older. What the authors observed across the whole study: The CMV infection status of donors was not known, potentially confounding age-related changes in expanded clonotypes. Observed TCR beta diversity per million T cells fell roughly linearly with age, and a significant reduction was already apparent by age roughly 40. A strong correlation was found between observed TCR beta diversity and the percentage of naive T cells measured by flow cytometry. Because profiling used bulk unsorted PBMCs, naive and antigen-experienced compartments could not be compared conclusively. Compared with the aged group, more naive CD4+ T cells, fewer expanded clones and increased TCR diversity were shown by the long-lived group, suggesting age selection. Total diversity estimates from one million sequenced T cells were considered lower bounds and underestimates.

From the germline V gene, CDR1 is SGHRS and CDR2 is YFSETQ. Measured from the cysteine to the phenylalanine, the CDR3 is 15 residues long. Solely the CDR3 DNA is kept, with 45 bases framed from the first base. Donors were roughly 40 systemically healthy Caucasian individuals from Russia aged roughly 6 to 100 years. Each donor gave 8 to 10 milliliters of peripheral blood, collected into EDTA-treated Vacutainer tubes. Ficoll-Paque density-gradient centrifugation was used to isolate PBMCs, with at least 6.5 million obtained per sample. Total RNA, at least 5.5 micrograms per sample, was extracted from PBMCs with Trizol reagent. For every donor, an aliquot of PBMCs went through flow cytometry to measure the percentages of naive CD45RAhigh/CD27high T cells.

The receptor was derived from an older woman in good health. Sequencing was performed on blood. Rearrangement joined TRBV5-1 to TRBJ2-1; the D gene is perhaps TRBD1, from 5 matching bases. The assigned J gene may be wrong: the sequence end matches TRBJ2-5 better. The CDR3 loop reads CASSLSGQGGETQYF. The nucleotide sequence is given as TGCGCCAGTAGCTTGAGTGGGCAGGGTGGCGAGACCCAGTACTTC.